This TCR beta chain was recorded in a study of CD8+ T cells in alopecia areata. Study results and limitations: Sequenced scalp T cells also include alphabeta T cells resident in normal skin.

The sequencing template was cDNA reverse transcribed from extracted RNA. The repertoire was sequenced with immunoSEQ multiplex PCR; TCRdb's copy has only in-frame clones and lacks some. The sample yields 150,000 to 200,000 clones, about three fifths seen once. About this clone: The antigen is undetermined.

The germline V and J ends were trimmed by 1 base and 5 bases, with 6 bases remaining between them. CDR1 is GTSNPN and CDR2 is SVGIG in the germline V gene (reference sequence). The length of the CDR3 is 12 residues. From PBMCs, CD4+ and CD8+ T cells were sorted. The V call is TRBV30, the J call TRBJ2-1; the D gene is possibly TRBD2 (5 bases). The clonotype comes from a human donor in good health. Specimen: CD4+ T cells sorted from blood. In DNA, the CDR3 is TGTGCCTGGAGTGGGACTCACAATGAGCAGTTCTTC. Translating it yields CAWSGTHNEQFF.